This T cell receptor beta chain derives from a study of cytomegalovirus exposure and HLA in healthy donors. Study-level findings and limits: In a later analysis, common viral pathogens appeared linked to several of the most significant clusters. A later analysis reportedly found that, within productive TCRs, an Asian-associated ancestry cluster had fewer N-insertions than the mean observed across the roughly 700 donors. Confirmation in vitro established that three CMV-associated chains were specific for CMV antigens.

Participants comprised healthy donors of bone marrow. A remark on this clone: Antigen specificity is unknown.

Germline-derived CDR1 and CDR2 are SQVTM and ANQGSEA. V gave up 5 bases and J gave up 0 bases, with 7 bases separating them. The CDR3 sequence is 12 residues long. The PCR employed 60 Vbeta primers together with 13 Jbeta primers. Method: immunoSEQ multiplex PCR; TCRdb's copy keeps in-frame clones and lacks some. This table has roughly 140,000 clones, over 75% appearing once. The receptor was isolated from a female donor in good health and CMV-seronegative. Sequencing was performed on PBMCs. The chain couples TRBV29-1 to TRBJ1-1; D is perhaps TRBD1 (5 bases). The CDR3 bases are TGCAGCGTTAAACAGGTGAACACTGAAGCTTTCTTT. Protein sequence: CSVKQVNTEAFF.